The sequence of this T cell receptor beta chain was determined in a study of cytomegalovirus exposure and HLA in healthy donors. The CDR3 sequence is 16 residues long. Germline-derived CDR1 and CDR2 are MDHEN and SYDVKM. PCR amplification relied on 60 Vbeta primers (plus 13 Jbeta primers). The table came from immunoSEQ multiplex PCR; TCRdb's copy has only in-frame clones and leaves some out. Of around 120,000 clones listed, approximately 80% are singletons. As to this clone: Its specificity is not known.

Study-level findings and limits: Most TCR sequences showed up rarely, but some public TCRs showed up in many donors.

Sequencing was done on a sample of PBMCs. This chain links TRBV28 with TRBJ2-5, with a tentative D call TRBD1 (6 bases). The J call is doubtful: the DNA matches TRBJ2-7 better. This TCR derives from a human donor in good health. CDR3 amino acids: CASSRGPGTSTYEQYF. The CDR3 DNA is TGTGCCAGCAGCCGAGGGCCCGGGACATCGACCTACGAGCAGTACTTC.